A single sample gave rise to the 15 T cell receptor beta chains below, sequenced in a study of cytomegalovirus exposure and HLA in healthy donors. With 60 Vbeta and 13 Jbeta primers, the PCR was carried out. Libraries were prepared by immunoSEQ multiplex PCR; TCRdb keeps only in-frame clonotypes and omits some of them. The table shows about 140,000 clones, with approximately 80% occurring only once. The specimen sequenced was PBMCs. The source is a woman between 40 and 55 years old in good health and CMV-seronegative.

This clone was seen just once. The gene calls are TRBV14 and TRBJ1-4; D not resolved. V was cut by 0 bases and J by 6 bases, with 8 bases left in between. This CDR3 comprises 14 residues. The germline CDR1 and CDR2 sequences are SGHDN and FVKESK. Written as DNA, the CDR3 is TGTGCCAGCAGCCAAGAGGGCCCATATGAAAAACTGTTTTTT. This sequence encodes CASSQEGPYEKLFF. Drawing the rest from reference TRBV14 and TRBJ1-4, the complete variable domain is EAGVTQFPSHSVIEKGQTVTLRCDPISGHDNLYWYRRVMGKEIKFLLHFVKESKQDESGMPNNRFLAERTGGTYSTLKVQPAELEDSGVYFCASSQEGPYEKLFFGSGTQLSVL.

This chain uses TRBV5-4 with TRBJ1-2; TRBD1 matches at 9 bases. Germline CDR1 and CDR2: SGHNT and YYREEE (reference sequence). V lost 0 bases, J lost 3 bases, and 9 bases stayed unmatched. CDR3 size: 17 residues. The CDR3 protein is CASSLDSRRDRDYGYTF. CDR3 sequence (DNA): TGTGCCAGCAGCTTGGACAGTCGACGGGACAGGGACTATGGCTACACCTTC.

The V call is TRBV6-6, the J call TRBJ2-1; 11 nucleotides agree with TRBD2. This CDR3 region has 15 residues. Germline loops: CDR1 MNHNY, CDR2 SVGAGI (reference sequence). V shed 4 bases and J 9 bases; nucleotides not matched to a gene: 8. The CDR3 sequence: CASSSSGLAGGEQFF. In DNA form, the CDR3 reads TGTGCCAGCAGTTCCTCGGGGCTAGCGGGAGGTGAGCAGTTCTTC.

The chain recombines TRBV19 with TRBJ1-5, with D maybe TRBD1 (6 bases). This CDR3 comprises 13 residues. The germline V gene has CDR1 LNHDA and CDR2 SQIVND (reference sequence). Trimming removed 7 bases at V and 7 bases at J, with 14 bases between. CDR3 sequence: CASKEQGFQPQHF. CDR3 coding DNA: TGTGCCAGTAAGGAGCAGGGGTTCCAGCCCCAGCATTTT.

This clone has only one observation. The chain links TRBV10-3 to TRBJ2-3, with D perhaps matching TRBD1 (5 bases). Per the germline V gene, CDR1 is ENHRY and CDR2 is SYGVKD. The CDR3 spans 14 residues. V was pared by 4 bases and J by 2 bases, with 10 bases between. The chain's CDR3 is CAISGGPPTDTQYF. CDR3 DNA sequence: TGTGCCATCAGTGGGGGCCCACCCACAGATACGCAGTATTTT.

CDR3 region: CATGRLFAETQYF. CDR3 in DNA: TGTGCCACAGGAAGACTATTCGCGGAGACCCAGTACTTC. J is TRBJ2-5 and V is TRBV19; TRBD2 might be the D (5 bases). From germline, CDR1 is LNHDA and CDR2 SQIVND (reference sequence). This CDR3 spans 13 amino acids. Trimming removed 10 bases from V and 5 bases from J, with 17 bases in between.

The V call is TRBV9, the J call TRBJ2-7, with 8 bases aligning to TRBD1. CDR1 is SGDLS, CDR2 YYNGEE, per germline. V gave up 0 bases and J gave up 6 bases; unmatched junction bases: 8. The CDR3 totals 15 residues. CDR3 nucleotides: TGTGCCAGCAGCGTAGACGGACAGGGTTGGAGCGAGCAGTACTTC. Translated, it gives CASSVDGQGWSEQYF.

This clone was counted a few times. One end of the junction does not line up with germline, which may come from a read error. The chain uses TRBV5-1 and TRBJ2-3, with D hard to call. The CDR3 consists of 18 residues. Per germline, CDR1 SGHRS and CDR2 YFSETQ. The CDR3 DNA reads TGCGCCAGCGGCTTTGGTATACTTGTCGGTGCTAGCACAGATACGCAGTATTTT. Its translation: CASGFGILVGASTDTQYF.

V is TRBV27 and J is TRBJ2-4; D perhaps matches TRBD1 (5 bases). The ends were cut back, 5 bases at V and 13 bases at J, with 18 bases in the middle. CDR1 and CDR2 from the germline V gene are MNHEY and SMNVEV (reference sequence). The CDR3 contains 13 residues. The CDR3 sequence: CASSPSPGPLQYF. Written as DNA, the CDR3 is TGTGCCAGCAGTCCGTCCCCAGGGCCCCTACAGTACTTC.

The chain combines TRBV9 with TRBJ2-7; D not resolved. Trimming left V 0 bases short and J 6 bases short, with 22 bases between. The CDR3 runs 17 residues. CDR1 is SGDLS, CDR2 YYNGEE, per germline. CDR3 region: CASSVVPFHRLLGEQYF. CDR3 DNA sequence: TGTGCCAGCAGCGTAGTTCCTTTTCATAGACTCCTAGGCGAGCAGTACTTC.

The V and J genes are TRBV7-9 and TRBJ2-1, with TRBD1 matching 7 bases. The germline gives CDR1 SEHNR, CDR2 FQNEAQ (reference sequence). V trimming: 1 base; J trimming: 5 bases; junction bases outside the gene matches: 8. The CDR3 is 16 residues long. The CDR3 is CASSLVDRAPHNEQFF. In nucleotides, the CDR3 is TGTGCCAGCAGCTTAGTTGACAGGGCCCCCCACAATGAGCAGTTCTTC.

Regarding this clone: The identical CDR3 is also encoded by other nucleotide sequences in the sample. The chain joins TRBV7-9 to TRBJ2-1; 8 positions agree with TRBD2. V was pared by 2 bases and J by 0 bases, with 3 bases of the junction left unmatched. CDR1 and CDR2 from the germline V gene are SEHNR and FQNEAQ (reference sequence). The CDR3 is 16 residues long. The DNA for the CDR3 is TGTGCCAGCAGCTTAAGCCTAGCGGGCTCCTACAATGAGCAGTTCTTC. Amino acids: CASSLSLAGSYNEQFF.

This chain joins TRBV7-9 and TRBJ1-1; possible D gene TRBD1, 5 bases. V lost 1 base and J 3 bases, leaving 12 bases between the germline ends. Looked up from germline, CDR1 is SEHNR and CDR2 is FQNEAQ (reference sequence). CDR3 length: 15 residues. The CDR3 reads CASSLVWGEYTEAFF. CDR3 DNA sequence: TGTGCCAGCAGCTTAGTATGGGGCGAGTACACTGAAGCTTTCTTT. Full variable domain (rest looked up from reference TRBV7-9 and TRBJ1-1): DTGVSQNPRHKITKRGQNVTFRCDPISEHNRLYWYRQTLGQGPEFLTYFQNEAQLEKSRLLSDRFSAERPKGSFSTLEIQRTEQGDSAMYLCASSLVWGEYTEAFFGQGTRLTVV.

This rearrangement joins TRBV7-6 to TRBJ2-7, with 9 positions matching TRBD2. CDR1 is SGHVS and CDR2 is FNYEAQ in the germline V gene. The CDR3 sequence is 16 residues long. Trimming cost V 7 bases and J 5 bases; bases outside gene matches: 15. The CDR3 bases are TGTGCCAGCACCCACGGGGGCGGGAGGGGAACTAACGAGCAGTACTTC. Translation: CASTHGGGRGTNEQYF.

V gene TRBV5-6 combines with J gene TRBJ2-6; D ambiguous. This CDR3 is built from 14 residues. V dropped 3 bases and J dropped 2 bases, with 6 bases sitting between them. CDR1 and CDR2 (germline): SGHDT, YYEEEE. This CDR3 is CASSSSAGANVLTF. CDR3 DNA: TGTGCCAGCAGCTCCAGTGCTGGGGCCAACGTCCTGACTTTC. Together with reference TRBV5-6 and TRBJ2-6, the CDR3 gives the full variable domain: DAGVTQSPTHLIKTRGQQVTLRCSPKSGHDTVSWYQQALGQGPQFIFQYYEEEERQRGNFPDRFSGHQFPNYSSELNVNALLLGDSALYLCASSSSAGANVLTFGAGSRLTVL.